Each of the 31 T cell receptor beta chains below was sequenced from the same sample in a study of blood T cell repertoires in COVID-19. The data were produced by immunoSEQ multiplex PCR, yet TCRdb's version contains in-frame clones alone and is incomplete. The sample carries about 140,000 clones, about 85% recorded once. The specimen sequenced was peripheral blood. Receptors were obtained from a human donor with COVID-19, enrolled during active disease. The donor label of this sample is uncertain.

The chain combines TRBV2 with TRBJ2-3; 10 bases map to TRBD1. The CDR3 runs to 15 residues. The germline V gene has CDR1 SNHLY and CDR2 FYNNEI. V lost 10 bases to trimming and J lost 3 bases; unmatched junction nucleotides: 10. The CDR3 protein is CAISTGTGDTDTQYF. The CDR3 bases are TGTGCCATCTCCACCGGGACAGGGGATACAGATACGCAGTATTTT.

The rearrangement joins TRBV5-1 to TRBJ2-3; 7 positions match TRBD1. Trimming took 0 bases from V and 2 from J; bases not matched to a gene: 9. Germline values: CDR1 SGHRS, CDR2 YFSETQ. CDR3 length equals 17 residues. The CDR3 loop reads CASSLAEGARDTDTQYF. The CDR3 DNA follows: TGCGCCAGCAGCTTGGCCGAGGGGGCAAGAGACACAGATACGCAGTATTTT.

CDR3 residues: CATSDTDRGASIYNEQFF. DNA of the CDR3: TGTGCCACCAGTGATACCGACAGGGGCGCGAGCATTTACAATGAGCAGTTCTTC. V and J are TRBV24-1 and TRBJ2-1; 8 bases match TRBD1. Trimming cost V 3 bases and J 4 bases; bases outside gene matches: 13. Germline-derived CDR1 and CDR2 are KGHDR and SFDVKD. The CDR3 has 18 residues.

The rearrangement links TRBV5-1 to TRBJ1-1; D is uncertain. V was shortened by 2 bases and J by 4 bases, with 12 bases between the two germline ends. The CDR3 is 14 amino acids. Germline lookup yields CDR1 SGHRS and CDR2 YFSETQ. CDR3 nucleotides: TGCGCCAGCAGCTTATGGGCCGACGGCACTGAAGCTTTCTTT. It specifies CASSLWADGTEAFF.

This chain connects TRBV9 to TRBJ1-6, with D uncertain. Trimming took off 1 base at V and 8 bases at J, with 4 bases between the two ends. The CDR3 spans 12 residues. Germline CDR1 reads SGDLS; CDR2 reads YYNGEE. CDR3 loop: CASSVRDSPLHF. The DNA of the CDR3 is TGTGCCAGCAGCGTAAGAGATTCACCCCTCCACTTT.

The chain couples TRBV6-6 to TRBJ2-6; 7 bases are shared with TRBD1. Looked up from germline, CDR1 is MNHNY and CDR2 is SVGAGI (reference sequence). This CDR3 has 15 amino acids. J gave up 2 bases and V 6 bases, and 4 bases lay outside the gene matches. In DNA, the CDR3 is TGTGCCAGCAGAGCCGGGACAGCTGGGGCCAACGTCCTGACTTTC. Its translation is CASRAGTAGANVLTF.

The chain recombines TRBV12-5 with TRBJ1-1; TRBD1 is a possible D gene (6 bases). This CDR3 is built from 15 residues. Germline lookup yields CDR1 LGHNT and CDR2 FRNRAP. The V and J ends lost 5 bases and 5 bases respectively, with 18 bases between them. CDR3 sequence reads: CASGPRSRGWTEAFF. The CDR3 nucleotides are TGTGCTAGTGGTCCTCGTAGCAGGGGTTGGACTGAAGCTTTCTTT.

The chain carries TRBV5-4 and TRBJ1-2; unclear D gene. The CDR3 sequence is 15 residues long. Germline lookup yields CDR1 SGHNT and CDR2 YYREEE (reference sequence). V lost 0 bases and J lost 3, with 12 bases in between. The CDR3 loop is CASSLDLATYYGYTF. CDR3 in DNA: TGTGCCAGCAGCTTGGATCTGGCGACATACTATGGCTACACCTTC.

This rearrangement joins TRBV28 to TRBJ1-3; no clear D. Germline V CDR1 and CDR2: MDHEN, SYDVKM. Trimming removed 6 bases at V and 0 bases at J, with 3 bases between. CDR3 size: 12 residues. The CDR3 DNA reads TGTGCCAGCAGCCACTCTGGAAACACCATATATTTT. Its translation is CASSHSGNTIYF.

The rearrangement uses TRBV20-1 and TRBJ2-3; 7 nucleotides agree with TRBD1. J was trimmed by 6 bases and V by 4 bases; bases with no gene match: 1. This CDR3 is built from 11 residues. Germline-derived CDR1 and CDR2 are DFQATT and SNEGSKA (reference sequence). The CDR3 region has the DNA TGCAGTGCTACCAGGGGGGATACGCAGTATTTT. Translating gives CSATRGDTQYF.

In DNA, the CDR3 is TGCGCCAGCAGCCAAGCGGGAATCCTTAGCACAGATACGCAGTATTTT. This gives the protein CASSQAGILSTDTQYF. The rearrangement links TRBV4-1 to TRBJ2-3, with D possibly being TRBD2 (5 bases). V was pared by 1 base and J by 0 bases, with 11 bases between. CDR3 size: 16 residues. Germline values: CDR1 MGHRA, CDR2 YSYEKL.

The J gene is TRBJ2-3, the V gene TRBV6-5; TRBD1 is a possible D gene (5 bases). The germline gives CDR1 MNHEY, CDR2 SVGAGI. V dropped 6 bases and J dropped 4 bases, with 14 bases sitting between them. The CDR3 spans 14 residues. The CDR3 region has the DNA TGTGCCAGCAGCCAAGGATCCAGGGCAGATACGCAGTATTTT. This translates into CASSQGSRADTQYF.

V gene TRBV7-9 combines with J gene TRBJ1-2; D gene ambiguous. Looked up from germline, CDR1 is SEHNR and CDR2 is FQNEAQ (reference sequence). There are 13 residues in the CDR3. The V and J ends lost 5 bases and 8 bases respectively, with 15 bases between them. CDR3 DNA sequence: TGTGCCAGCAGCCCTCTCCTAGCGGGCGGCTACACCTTC. As protein: CASSPLLAGGYTF.

The gene calls are TRBV5-6 and TRBJ1-5; D may be TRBD1 (5 bases). This CDR3 spans 14 amino acids. V was pared by 1 base and J by 7 bases, with 12 bases between. Germline-derived CDR1 and CDR2 are SGHDT and YYEEEE. The CDR3 DNA follows: TGTGCCAGCAGCTTGTCGTGGGGGGGGCAGCCCCAGCATTTT. Protein product: CASSLSWGGQPQHF.

In its sample, this clone was seen many times. The chain carries TRBV2 and TRBJ2-1, with D possibly being TRBD2 (5 bases). This CDR3 is built from 16 residues. V shed 7 bases and J shed 7 bases, with 23 bases lying between them. Per the germline V gene, CDR1 is SNHLY and CDR2 is FYNNEI. The CDR3 region has the DNA TGTGCCAGCAACCTAGGGCGGGCCCCGTTGGGGAATGAGCAGTTCTTC. Its protein product is CASNLGRAPLGNEQFF.

This rearrangement joins TRBV11-1 to TRBJ2-7; a possible D gene is TRBD2 (6 bases). The length of the CDR3 is 14 residues. V dropped 3 bases and J dropped 2 bases, with 11 bases sitting between them. Germline V lookup: CDR1 SGHAT, CDR2 FQDESV (reference sequence). CDR3 nucleotides: TGTGCCAGCAGCTTGAGCGGGTCCCCCTACGAGCAGTACTTC. Its protein product is CASSLSGSPYEQYF.

The CDR3 sequence: CASSVGTSRYGYTF. The DNA for the CDR3 is TGCGCCAGCAGCGTCGGGACATCTAGGTATGGCTACACCTTC. This sequence joins TRBV5-1 and TRBJ1-2; the D gene is possibly TRBD1 (6 bases). The CDR3 is 14 residues long. Germline V CDR1 and CDR2: SGHRS, YFSETQ. V was cut by 4 bases and J by 5 bases, with 15 bases left in between.

This chain connects TRBV5-1 to TRBJ2-1; 10 bases match TRBD1. In germline, CDR1 is SGHRS, CDR2 YFSETQ. V lost 0 bases, J lost 5 bases, and 8 bases stayed unmatched. The CDR3 extends over 17 amino acids. CDR3 protein: CASSLVVYGTGDNEQFF. The CDR3 nucleotides are TGCGCCAGCAGCTTGGTCGTGTACGGGACAGGGGACAATGAGCAGTTCTTC.

The chain is built from TRBV6-5 and TRBJ2-3, with a weak D call TRBD1 (5 bases). The germline V and J ends were trimmed by 0 bases and 10 bases, with 11 bases remaining between them. This CDR3 has 13 amino acids. Germline V CDR1 and CDR2: MNHEY, SVGAGI. The CDR3 coding sequence is TGTGCCAGCAGTTACTCAGAGTCACAGGCGCAGTATTTT. It is translated as CASSYSESQAQYF.

The chain is built from TRBV14 and TRBJ1-1; no reliable D call. The germline gives CDR1 SGHDN, CDR2 FVKESK. Trimming left V 3 bases short and J 0 bases short, with 5 bases between. This CDR3 is built from 13 residues. This chain's CDR3 is CASSQGVNTEAFF. The CDR3 DNA sequence: TGTGCCAGCAGCCAGGGAGTGAACACTGAAGCTTTCTTT.

This chain joins TRBV6-5 and TRBJ1-5; D may be TRBD1 (6 bases). The V and J ends lost 6 bases and 11 bases respectively, with 14 bases between them. This CDR3 contains 12 residues. Germline V gives CDR1 MNHEY, CDR2 SVGAGI. The CDR3 coding sequence is TGTGCCAGCAGATACGAGGGGGGGGCCCAGCATTTT. Translating it yields CASRYEGGAQHF.

The chain joins TRBV7-3 to TRBJ1-1; tentatively, D is TRBD1 (5 bases). The CDR3 sequence is 14 residues long. V dropped 5 bases and J dropped 4 bases, with 14 bases sitting between them. Germline assignment: CDR1 SGHTA and CDR2 FQGTGA. The CDR3 reads CASSREGRGTEAFF. CDR3 DNA: TGTGCCAGCAGCAGGGAGGGGCGCGGCACTGAAGCTTTCTTT. Combining the CDR3 with reference TRBV7-3 and TRBJ1-1 gives the whole variable domain GAGVSQTPSNKVTEKGKYVELRCDPISGHTALYWYRQSLGQGPEFLIYFQGTGAADDSGLPNDRFFAVRPEGSVSTLKIQRTERGDSAVYLCASSREGRGTEAFFGQGTRLTVV.

V is TRBV28 and J is TRBJ1-3; D remains ambiguous. Trimming took 6 bases from V and 2 from J, leaving 8 bases between them. Germline V gives CDR1 MDHEN, CDR2 SYDVKM. The CDR3 extends over 13 amino acids. The CDR3 DNA sequence: TGTGCCAGCAGGGGTGGAGCTGGAAACACCATATATTTT. This translates into CASRGGAGNTIYF.

The rearrangement links TRBV11-3 to TRBJ2-1; D not resolved. The CDR3 extends over 13 amino acids. The V end was cut by 8 bases, the J end by 4 bases, with 12 bases between. Germline lookup yields CDR1 SGHNT and CDR2 YENEEA. As DNA, the CDR3 is TGTGCCAGCCGCGTAGATTTATACAATGAGCAGTTCTTC. Encoded protein: CASRVDLYNEQFF.

The V gene is TRBV11-2, the J gene TRBJ1-1; D unclear. Between the trimmed V and J ends, which lost 1 base and 8 bases, there was a span of 14 bases. The CDR3 consists of 14 residues. Germline V CDR1 and CDR2: SGHAT, FQNNGV. The DNA of the CDR3 is TGTGCCAGCAGCTTAGGGGCAGCCTCTTTCGAAGCTTTCTTT. This encodes CASSLGAASFEAFF. The variable domain in full, completed from reference TRBV11-2 and TRBJ1-1, reads EAGVAQSPRYKIIEKRQSVAFWCNPISGHATLYWYQQILGQGPKLLIQFQNNGVVDDSQLPKDRFSAERLKGVDSTLKIQPAKLEDSAVYLCASSLGAASFEAFFGQGTRLTVV.

This chain links TRBV18 with TRBJ1-2, with 10 positions matching TRBD1. Germline assignment: CDR1 KGHSH and CDR2 LQKENI. Trimming took 4 bases from V and 4 from J; bases not matched to a gene: 9. This CDR3 has 16 amino acids. The CDR3 DNA reads TGTGCCAGCTCACAGTCAGGACAGGGGGACTTCTATGGCTACACCTTC. This encodes CASSQSGQGDFYGYTF. Filled out from reference TRBV18 and TRBJ1-2, the complete variable domain reads NAGVMQNPRHLVRRRGQEARLRCSPMKGHSHVYWYRQLPEEGLKFMVYLQKENIIDESGMPKERFSAEFPKEGPSILRIQQVVRGDSAAYFCASSQSGQGDFYGYTFGSGTRLTVV.

This clone was seen only once. This chain joins TRBV7-9 and TRBJ1-6; no definite D call. Germline lookup yields CDR1 SEHNR and CDR2 FQNEAQ (reference sequence). This CDR3 is 13 amino acids long. Trimming shortened V by 3 bases and J by 5 bases, and 5 bases separated the two germline ends. CDR3 DNA: TGTGCCAGCAGCTTGCGTAATAATTCACCCCTCCACTTT. This encodes CASSLRNNSPLHF.

The V gene is TRBV5-4, the J gene TRBJ1-6; the D gene is possibly TRBD1 (5 bases). The CDR3 consists of 16 residues. The germline gives CDR1 SGHNT, CDR2 YYREEE (reference sequence). V dropped 0 bases and J dropped 8 bases, with 15 bases sitting between them. Here the CDR3 DNA reads TGTGCCAGCAGCTTGGGAGGCAGGGTATTTGATTCACCCCTCCACTTT. Translation: CASSLGGRVFDSPLHF.

The chain joins TRBV4-2 to TRBJ1-5; no firm D call. The CDR3 runs 14 residues. V lost 4 bases to trimming and J lost 5 bases, with 12 bases between them. From germline, CDR1 is LGHNA and CDR2 YNFKEQ. CDR3: CASSPRGLDQPQHF. The CDR3 nucleotides read TGTGCCAGCAGCCCAAGAGGGTTGGATCAGCCCCAGCATTTT.

The rearrangement links TRBV6-1 to TRBJ1-1, with D uncertain. This CDR3 spans 16 amino acids. From germline, CDR1 is MNHNS and CDR2 SASEGT. V lost 2 bases, J lost 1 base, and 14 bases lay in between. The CDR3 reads CASSEWGGIRNTEAFF. The CDR3 coding sequence is TGTGCCAGCAGTGAATGGGGAGGAATAAGGAACACTGAAGCTTTCTTT.

V and J are TRBV2 and TRBJ1-1, with TRBD1 matching 10 bases. The V gene end was trimmed by 9 bases and the J gene end by 3 bases; junction bases not matched to a gene: 7. This CDR3 is built from 14 residues. The germline V gene encodes CDR1 SNHLY and CDR2 FYNNEI. The CDR3 nucleotides are TGTGCCAGGAATTTGGACAGGGGGGACACTGAAGCTTTCTTT. Its protein product is CARNLDRGDTEAFF.